The 3 T cell receptor beta chains listed next were all sequenced from one sample in a study of CD8 T cells in ankylosing spondylitis. TCRdb reanalysed the 5' RACE reads using MiXCR and keeps one entry per CDR3 protein. The sample records 240,000 or so distinct CDR3 sequences, 8% to 9.5% being singletons. Sequenced material: blood, either unsorted or a sorted T cell fraction (not recorded which). The receptor source for this set is a male donor with ankylosing spondylitis or in good health (not recorded which).

The chain is built from TRBV4-1 and TRBJ2-2, with 8 bases aligning to TRBD1. The germline CDR1 and CDR2 sequences are MGHRA and YSYEKL. V lost 5 bases to trimming and J lost 0 bases; unmatched junction nucleotides: 5. The CDR3 length is 16 residues. This CDR3 reads CASSTRTGTNTGELFF. CDR3 in DNA: TGCGCCAGCAGCACCCGGACAGGGACGAACACCGGGGAGCTGTTTTTT.

At least ten counts were recorded for this clonotype. This chain joins TRBV20-1 and TRBJ2-1; D call uncertain. CDR1 and CDR2 (germline): DFQATT, SNEGSKA (reference sequence). Between the trimmed V and J ends, which lost 4 bases and 10 bases, there was a span of 23 bases. The CDR3 totals 15 residues. The CDR3 loop is CSATLALAALREQFF. CDR3 nucleotide sequence: TGCAGTGCTACATTAGCCTTAGCCGCCCTACGAGAGCAGTTCTTC.

This clonotype was recorded many times. V and J are TRBV7-9 and TRBJ2-3; 11 bases map to TRBD2. Germline loops: CDR1 SEHNR, CDR2 FQNEAQ (reference sequence). J gave up 4 bases and V 6 bases, and 9 bases lay outside the gene matches. The length of the CDR3 is 16 residues. CDR3: CASRDISGRASDTQYF. As DNA, the CDR3 is TGTGCCAGCAGAGATATTAGCGGGAGGGCCTCAGATACGCAGTATTTT.